This entry lists 7 T cell receptor beta chains sequenced from one sample in a study of early T cells in non-severe SARS-CoV-2 infection. MiXCR was run by TCRdb on the 5' RACE reads, yielding one entry per CDR3 protein. This sample yields about 48,000 distinct CDR3 sequences, of which 4.5% to 7% are seen a single time; approximately 4.1% belongs to the top ten. The sequenced material came from whole blood. Receptor source: an adult who was a healthcare worker with PCR-confirmed SARS-CoV-2 infection or an uninfected control (not recorded which).

The sample holds many counts of this clonotype. The chain employs TRBV7-8 and TRBJ2-2; the D gene is possibly TRBD2 (6 bases). Germline V lookup: CDR1 SGHVS, CDR2 FQNEAQ. This CDR3 has 15 amino acids. V was cut by 4 bases and J by 4 bases, with 13 bases left in between. For the CDR3, the DNA is TGTGCCAGCAGCTCGTCGGGACTCTTCACCGGGGAGCTGTTTTTT. As protein: CASSSSGLFTGELFF.

This clonotype was seen many times. The V and J genes are TRBV10-3 and TRBJ2-3, with TRBD2 as a possible D gene (5 bases). Per the germline V gene, CDR1 is ENHRY and CDR2 is SYGVKD. The CDR3 has 16 amino acids. Trimming took off 7 bases at V and 2 bases at J, with 19 bases between the two ends. CDR3: CAITSGKGATTDTQYF. The CDR3 region has the DNA TGTGCCATCACCTCGGGGAAGGGAGCTACCACAGATACGCAGTATTTT.

This clonotype has a handful of counts. The rearrangement joins TRBV5-1 to TRBJ2-2, with D unresolved. The CDR3 has 13 amino acids. V was shortened by 0 bases and J by 6 bases, with 6 bases between the two germline ends. Per the germline V gene, CDR1 is SGHRS and CDR2 is YFSETQ. In DNA form, the CDR3 reads TGCGCCAGCAGCTTGGGGATACCCGGGGAGCTGTTTTTT. It is translated as CASSLGIPGELFF.

This clonotype came up many times. V is TRBV12-3 or TRBV12-4 and J is TRBJ1-2; D not certain. CDR3 length: 13 amino acids. V was trimmed by 5 bases and J by 2 bases, leaving 9 bases between them. The CDR3 loop reads CASSPRHNYGYTF. CDR3 bases: TGTGCCAGCAGTCCCCGACACAACTATGGCTACACCTTC.

To note about this clonotype: A much bigger clone sits one base away, suggesting this may be a read error. The V call is TRBV10-3, the J call TRBJ1-6; TRBD1 aligns across 9 bases. The V gene's germline CDR1 is ENHRY and CDR2 SYGVKD. V was clipped by 5 bases and J by 13 bases; unmatched bases: 9. The CDR3 extends over 14 amino acids. CDR3 DNA sequence: TGTGCCATCAGTTACGGGACAGGGACTTCCCCCCTCCACTTT. This translates into CAISYGTGTSPLHF.

This clonotype occurred many times. The J gene is TRBJ2-7, the V gene TRBV20-1; tentative D call: TRBD1 (6 bases). Trimming pared 5 bases from V and 6 bases from J, leaving 20 bases between. The germline V gene encodes CDR1 DFQATT and CDR2 SNEGSKA (reference sequence). The CDR3 is 14 amino acids. For the CDR3, the DNA is TGCAGTGCTTCCCTCACAGGGATTTTAGGCGAGCAGTACTTC. Translating it yields CSASLTGILGEQYF.

This clonotype was picked up a small number of times. The chain combines TRBV5-4 with TRBJ2-7, with 7 bases matching TRBD1. The CDR3 covers 13 residues. The V and J ends lost 1 base and 5 bases, in that order; junction bases with no gene match: 3. CDR1 SGHNT and CDR2 YYREEE come from the germline V gene (reference sequence). CDR3 sequence: CASSLNRGHEQYF. In nucleotides, the CDR3 is TGTGCCAGCAGCTTGAACAGGGGCCACGAGCAGTACTTC. Based on the CDR3 plus reference TRBV5-4 and TRBJ2-7, the full variable domain is ETGVTQSPTHLIKTRGQQVTLRCSSQSGHNTVSWYQQALGQGPQFIFQYYREEENGRGNFPPRFSGLQFPNYSSELNVNALELDDSALYLCASSLNRGHEQYFGPGTRLTVT.